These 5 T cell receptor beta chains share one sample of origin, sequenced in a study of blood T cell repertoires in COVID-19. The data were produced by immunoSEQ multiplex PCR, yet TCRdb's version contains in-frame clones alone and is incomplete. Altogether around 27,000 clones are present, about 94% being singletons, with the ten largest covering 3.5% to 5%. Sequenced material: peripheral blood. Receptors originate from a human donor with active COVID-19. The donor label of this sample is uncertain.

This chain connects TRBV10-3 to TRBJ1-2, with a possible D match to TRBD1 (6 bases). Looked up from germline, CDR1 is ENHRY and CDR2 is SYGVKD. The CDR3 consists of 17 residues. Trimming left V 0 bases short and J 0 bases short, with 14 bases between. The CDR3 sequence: CAISESRGGLANYGYTF. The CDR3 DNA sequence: TGTGCCATCAGTGAGTCGAGGGGGGGTCTAGCTAACTATGGCTACACCTTC.

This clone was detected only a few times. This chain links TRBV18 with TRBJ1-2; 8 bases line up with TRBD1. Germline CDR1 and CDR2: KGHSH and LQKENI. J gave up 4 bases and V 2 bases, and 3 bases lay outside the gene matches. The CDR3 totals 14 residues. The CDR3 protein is CASSPGQGPYGYTF. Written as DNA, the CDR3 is TGTGCCAGCTCACCAGGACAGGGACCCTATGGCTACACCTTC.

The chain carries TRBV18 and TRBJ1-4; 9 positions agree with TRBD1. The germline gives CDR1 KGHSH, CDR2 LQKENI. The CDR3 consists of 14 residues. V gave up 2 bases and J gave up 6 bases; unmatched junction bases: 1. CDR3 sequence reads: CASSPRTGDEKLFF. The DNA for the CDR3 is TGTGCCAGCTCACCAAGGACAGGGGATGAAAAACTGTTTTTT.

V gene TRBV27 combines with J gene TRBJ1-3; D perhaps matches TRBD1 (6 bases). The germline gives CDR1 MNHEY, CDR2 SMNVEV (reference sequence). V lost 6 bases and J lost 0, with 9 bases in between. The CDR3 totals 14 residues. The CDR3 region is CASSPDSSGNTIYF. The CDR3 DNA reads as TGTGCCAGCAGCCCGGACAGCTCTGGAAACACCATATATTTT.

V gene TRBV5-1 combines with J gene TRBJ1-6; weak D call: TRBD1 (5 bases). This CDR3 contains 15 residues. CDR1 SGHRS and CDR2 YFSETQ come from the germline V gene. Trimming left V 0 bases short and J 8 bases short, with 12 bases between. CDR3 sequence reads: CASSLAVGGYSPLHF. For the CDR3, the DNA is TGCGCCAGCAGCTTGGCCGTGGGGGGGTATTCACCCCTCCACTTT. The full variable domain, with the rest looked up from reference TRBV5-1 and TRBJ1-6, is KAGVTQTPRYLIKTRGQQVTLSCSPISGHRSVSWYQQTPGQGLQFLFEYFSETQRNKGNFPGRFSGRQFSNSRSEMNVSTLELGDSALYLCASSLAVGGYSPLHFGNGTRLTVT.